What follows are 24 T cell receptor beta chains derived from one specimen sequenced in a study of blood T cell repertoires in COVID-19. Sequencing used immunoSEQ multiplex PCR; TCRdb keeps in-frame clones, though not all of them. The sample holds 120,000 or so clones; about 86% are singletons and the top ten take about 4%. The specimen was peripheral blood. These receptors were collected from a woman between 45 and 65 years old with acute or convalescent COVID-19.

In its sample, this clone was seen a few times. The CDR3 DNA sequence: TGTGCCAGCAGCTTAAATCTGGACAGGTCGGACTATGGCTACACCTTC. It is translated as CASSLNLDRSDYGYTF. This chain joins TRBV7-9 and TRBJ1-2, with 7 bases lining up with TRBD1. This CDR3 has 16 residues. Losses at the gene ends were 2 bases for V and 3 bases for J; bases not matched to a gene: 9. Germline V gene sequence: CDR1 SEHNR, CDR2 FQNEAQ (reference sequence).

The gene calls are TRBV5-1 and TRBJ2-3; 8 bases are shared with TRBD1. The CDR3 extends over 16 amino acids. The germline gives CDR1 SGHRS, CDR2 YFSETQ. V was pared by 4 bases and J by 5 bases, with 12 bases of the junction left unmatched. Here the CDR3 reads CASSPGQGHAQDTQYF. CDR3 DNA: TGCGCCAGCAGCCCCGGACAGGGTCATGCACAAGATACGCAGTATTTT.

A few counts support this clone. The chain joins TRBV28 to TRBJ2-2, with D possibly TRBD2 on 5 matching bases. The germline V and J ends were trimmed by 6 bases and 4 bases, with 18 bases remaining between them. In germline, CDR1 is MDHEN, CDR2 SYDVKM. CDR3 length: 16 residues. In nucleotides, the CDR3 is TGTGCCAGCAGGTACATCCAGGAGGTGGTCACCGGGGAGCTGTTTTTT. Protein: CASRYIQEVVTGELFF. The variable domain in full, completed from reference TRBV28 and TRBJ2-2, reads DVKVTQSSRYLVKRTGEKVFLECVQDMDHENMFWYRQDPGLGLRLIYFSYDVKMKEKGDIPEGYSVSREKKERFSLILESASTNQTSMYLCASRYIQEVVTGELFFGEGSRLTVL.

V gene TRBV28 combines with J gene TRBJ2-7; 7 bases map to TRBD1. Per germline, CDR1 MDHEN and CDR2 SYDVKM. The CDR3 covers 14 residues. The V and J ends lost 6 bases and 2 bases, in that order; junction bases with no gene match: 7. CDR3 loop: CASRGTADTYEQYF. For the CDR3, the DNA is TGTGCCAGCAGGGGGACAGCCGACACCTACGAGCAGTACTTC.

The rearrangement joins TRBV27 to TRBJ2-1, with D unclear. The CDR3 has 16 residues. The germline V gene encodes CDR1 MNHEY and CDR2 SMNVEV (reference sequence). V was trimmed by 0 bases and J by 0 bases, leaving 9 bases between them. The CDR3 DNA reads TGTGCCAGCAGTTTATCCATACTAAGCTCCTACAATGAGCAGTTCTTC. This gives the protein CASSLSILSSYNEQFF.

V gene TRBV28 combines with J gene TRBJ1-2; a weak D match, TRBD1 (6 bases). Between the trimmed V and J ends, which lost 10 bases and 8 bases, there was a span of 20 bases. Germline lookup yields CDR1 MDHEN and CDR2 SYDVKM. This CDR3 spans 13 amino acids. For the CDR3, the DNA is TGTGCCACCCGGGGAGGGGGTTTGATAGGCTACACCTTC. Its protein is CATRGGGLIGYTF.

The count of this clone is one. The chain couples TRBV7-8 to TRBJ1-5; tentatively, D is TRBD1 (5 bases). Germline V CDR1 and CDR2: SGHVS, FQNEAQ. This CDR3 has 15 residues. Trimming removed 1 base at V and 7 bases at J, with 14 bases between. This CDR3 reads CASSLGSQGLQPQHF. DNA of the CDR3: TGTGCCAGCAGCTTAGGTTCTCAGGGCTTACAGCCCCAGCATTTT.

This chain uses TRBV7-9 with TRBJ2-2; D perhaps matches TRBD1 (6 bases). This CDR3 is built from 14 residues. V lost 4 bases and J 4 bases, leaving 10 bases between the germline ends. Germline V gene data show CDR1 as SEHNR and CDR2 as FQNEAQ (reference sequence). CDR3 sequence: CASSYRALTGELFF. CDR3 DNA sequence: TGTGCCAGCAGCTACAGGGCGCTCACCGGGGAGCTGTTTTTT.

CDR3 protein: CASFRTGPTEAFF. In nucleotides, the CDR3 is TGTGCCAGTTTTCGGACAGGCCCTACTGAAGCTTTCTTT. The rearrangement links TRBV5-6 to TRBJ1-1, with 7 nucleotides matching TRBD1. In germline, CDR1 is SGHDT, CDR2 YYEEEE. V was clipped by 8 bases and J by 5 bases; unmatched bases: 9. This CDR3 contains 13 residues.

The CDR3 DNA reads as TGCAGCGTTGGTAGGTACAGGGGATATTCCGAGCAGTACTTC. Encoded protein: CSVGRYRGYSEQYF. This chain links TRBV29-1 with TRBJ2-7, with 7 bases that match TRBD1. The CDR3 covers 14 residues. The V segment lost 4 bases and the J segment 6 bases; nucleotides outside the gene matches: 12. Looked up from germline, CDR1 is SQVTM and CDR2 is ANQGSEA.

The chain has TRBV3-1 (or the pseudogene TRBV3-2) and TRBJ1-5, with 8 bases aligning to TRBD1. The CDR3 has 12 residues. J was trimmed by 13 bases and V by 5 bases; bases with no gene match: 7. The germline gives CDR1 LGHDT, CDR2 YNNKEL (reference sequence). CDR3 nucleotides: TGTGCCAGCAGCTCCGGACAGGGAAAGCAGCATTTT. Translated, it gives CASSSGQGKQHF.

The J gene is TRBJ1-2, the V gene TRBV28; D unclear. The germline V and J ends were trimmed by 8 bases and 2 bases, with 9 bases remaining between them. This CDR3 has 12 residues. Germline CDR1 and CDR2: MDHEN and SYDVKM. The CDR3 is CASYARNYGYTF. Written as DNA, the CDR3 is TGTGCCAGCTATGCCCGGAACTATGGCTACACCTTC.

This clone came up a few times. The chain has TRBV19 and TRBJ2-1; 8 bases map to TRBD2. CDR1 is LNHDA, CDR2 SQIVND, per germline (reference sequence). Trimming removed 1 base from V and 2 bases from J; junction bases left unmatched: 4. There are 16 residues in the CDR3. CDR3: CASSIAGRAPYNEQFF. The CDR3 DNA reads TGTGCCAGTAGTATAGCCGGGAGGGCCCCCTACAATGAGCAGTTCTTC.

The chain has TRBV30 and TRBJ2-1, with TRBD1 matching 8 bases. Germline V gives CDR1 GTSNPN, CDR2 SVGIG (reference sequence). The J segment lost 5 bases and the V segment lost 2 bases, leaving 5 bases of the junction unmatched. The CDR3 is 14 amino acids. The CDR3 sequence is CAWSNQGANNEQFF. CDR3 in DNA: TGTGCCTGGAGTAACCAGGGGGCCAACAATGAGCAGTTCTTC. Combining the CDR3 with reference TRBV30 and TRBJ2-1 gives the whole variable domain SQTIHQWPATLVQPVGSPLSLECTVEGTSNPNLYWYRQAAGRGLQLLFYSVGIGQISSEVPQNLSASRPQDRQFILSSKKLLLSDSGFYLCAWSNQGANNEQFFGPGTRLTVL.

The chain carries TRBV30 and TRBJ2-2, with D possibly TRBD1 on 5 matching bases. Trimming removed 7 bases from V and 3 bases from J, with 18 bases in between. The CDR3 covers 15 residues. Looked up from germline, CDR1 is GTSNPN and CDR2 is SVGIG (reference sequence). The CDR3 loop reads CASPARRQHTGELFF. The CDR3 DNA reads as TGTGCCTCACCGGCAAGAAGACAGCACACCGGGGAGCTGTTTTTT.

The chain employs TRBV3-1 (or the pseudogene TRBV3-2) and TRBJ2-2; the D gene is possibly TRBD2 (6 bases). The ends were cut back, 4 bases at V and 4 bases at J, with 16 bases in the middle. The CDR3 is 16 amino acids. Germline values: CDR1 LGHDT, CDR2 YNNKEL (reference sequence). The CDR3 loop reads CASSPGGRGGTGELFF. The CDR3 coding sequence is TGTGCCAGCAGCCCCGGGGGTCGGGGAGGCACCGGGGAGCTGTTTTTT.

J is TRBJ1-6 and V is TRBV25-1; maybe TRBD1 (5 bases). This CDR3 has 16 amino acids. V lost 6 bases, J lost 7 bases, and 19 bases lay in between. Germline V gene lookup returns CDR1 MGHDK and CDR2 SYGVNS. The CDR3 DNA reads TGTGCCAGCAGCACAGACAGAAGCGGGAGGAATTCACCCCTCCACTTT. It specifies CASSTDRSGRNSPLHF.

V usage is TRBV5-5 and J usage is TRBJ1-3; weak D call: TRBD1 (6 bases). Looked up from germline, CDR1 is SGHKS and CDR2 is YYEKEE (reference sequence). The CDR3 extends over 14 amino acids. The V end lost 3 bases, the J end lost 3 bases, and 10 bases lay between the germline ends. The CDR3 nucleotides read TGTGCCAGCAGCTCCGGACAGCTTGGAAACACCATATATTTT. Translating gives CASSSGQLGNTIYF.

The chain joins TRBV6-5 to TRBJ1-1; the D gene is possibly TRBD1 (5 bases). The CDR3 length is 15 residues. Germline CDR1 and CDR2: MNHEY and SVGAGI. The V and J ends lost 7 bases and 0 bases respectively, with 15 bases between them. The DNA for the CDR3 is TGTGCCAGCACCCCTTTGGAGGGGATGAACACTGAAGCTTTCTTT. Translating gives CASTPLEGMNTEAFF.

This clone occurred a few times. The chain carries TRBV3-1 (or the pseudogene TRBV3-2) and TRBJ2-3; 8 bases match TRBD2. The CDR3 loop spans 17 amino acids. V was clipped by 3 bases and J by 3 bases; unmatched bases: 11. In germline, CDR1 is LGHDT, CDR2 YNNKEL (reference sequence). Here the CDR3 DNA reads TGTGCCAGCAGCCATGCGCTAGCGGGTGAGAAGACAGATACGCAGTATTTT. This gives the protein CASSHALAGEKTDTQYF.

The chain has TRBV13 and TRBJ1-5; TRBD1 might be the D (6 bases). CDR3 size: 14 residues. V lost 0 bases and J 4 bases, leaving 7 bases between the germline ends. CDR1 and CDR2 (germline): PRHDT, FYEKMQ (reference sequence). The CDR3 DNA reads TGTGCCAGCAGCTTAGGACAGGGAAATCAGCCCCAGCATTTT. Encoded protein: CASSLGQGNQPQHF.

This clone was counted a few times. The chain is built from TRBV5-1 and TRBJ1-5; D may be TRBD1 (5 bases). CDR1 is SGHRS and CDR2 is YFSETQ in the germline V gene. The CDR3 loop spans 15 amino acids. Trimming took 4 bases from V and 4 from J, leaving 15 bases between them. The CDR3 reads CASSLGGELNQPQHF. CDR3 nucleotides: TGCGCCAGCAGCCTTGGAGGGGAATTAAATCAGCCCCAGCATTTT.

The chain joins TRBV30 to TRBJ1-6, with 7 bases that match TRBD1. The CDR3 runs 13 residues. Trimming removed 4 bases from V and 9 bases from J; junction bases left unmatched: 6. CDR1 GTSNPN and CDR2 SVGIG come from the germline V gene (reference sequence). In DNA, the CDR3 is TGTGCCTGGAACAGGGGTCGTCGTTCACCCCTCCACTTT. Its protein is CAWNRGRRSPLHF.

The chain is built from TRBV30 and TRBJ2-1, with TRBD2 matching over 8 bases. The CDR3 is made up of 14 amino acids. V was clipped by 3 bases and J by 4 bases; unmatched bases: 5. CDR1 and CDR2 (germline): GTSNPN, SVGIG (reference sequence). CDR3 bases: TGTGCCTGGAGCACCGGCGGGGGGTACAATGAGCAGTTCTTC. As protein: CAWSTGGGYNEQFF.